The source of this T cell receptor beta chain is a study of blood T cell repertoires in COVID-19. Study details: Collection of acute and convalescent COVID-19 samples took place in the United States, Italy and Spain.

V shed 1 base and J shed 6 bases, with 7 bases lying between them. The CDR3 contains 13 residues. Germline V gene sequence: CDR1 SGHDN, CDR2 FVKESK. Method: immunoSEQ multiplex PCR; TCRdb's copy keeps in-frame clones and lacks some. The table records around 42,000 clones, approximately 88% of them present only once. Sample: peripheral blood. This receptor was obtained from a human donor in a cohort sampled during active COVID-19. V and J are TRBV14 and TRBJ1-5; D may be TRBD1 (6 bases). CDR3: CASSQGRGQPQHF. CDR3 nucleotide sequence: TGTGCCAGCAGCCAAGGCAGGGGTCAGCCCCAGCATTTT.